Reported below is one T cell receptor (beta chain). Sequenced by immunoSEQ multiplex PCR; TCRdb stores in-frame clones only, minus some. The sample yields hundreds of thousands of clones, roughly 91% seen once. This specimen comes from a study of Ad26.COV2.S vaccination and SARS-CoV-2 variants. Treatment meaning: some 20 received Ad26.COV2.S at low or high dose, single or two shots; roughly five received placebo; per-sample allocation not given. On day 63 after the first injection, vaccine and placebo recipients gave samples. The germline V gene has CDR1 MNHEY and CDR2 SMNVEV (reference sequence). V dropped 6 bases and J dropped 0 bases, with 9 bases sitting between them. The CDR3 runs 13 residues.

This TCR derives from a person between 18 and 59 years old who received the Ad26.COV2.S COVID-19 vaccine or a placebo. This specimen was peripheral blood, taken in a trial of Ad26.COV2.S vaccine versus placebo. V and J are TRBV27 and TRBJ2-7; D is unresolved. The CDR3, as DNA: TGTGCCAGCAGGTCTCACAACTCCTACGAGCAGTACTTC. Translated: CASRSHNSYEQYF.